Listed below are T cell receptor beta chains from one sample, sequenced in a study of Ad26.COV2.S vaccination and SARS-CoV-2 variants. Using immunoSEQ multiplex PCR, the repertoire was profiled, and TCRdb retains in-frame clones only, with some absent. Of about 350,000 clones in the sample, around 84% were seen once. This specimen consisted of peripheral blood, obtained in a trial of Ad26.COV2.S vaccine versus placebo. These receptors were obtained from a person between 18 and 59 years old who received the Ad26.COV2.S COVID-19 vaccine or a placebo. The CDR3 runs from the conserved cysteine through the conserved F or W.

j_gene | v_gene | CDR3aa
TRBJ2-7 | TRBV3-1/TRBV3-2 | CASSQGQAQQYF
TRBJ2-1 | TRBV19 | CASSIGQGWNEQFF
TRBJ1-1 | TRBV30 | CAWSVLGTGRNTEAFF
TRBJ1-6 | TRBV15 | CATSRDSGLDSPLHF
TRBJ1-4 | TRBV2 | CASSVYMLQGNEKLFF
TRBJ2-2 | TRBV4-1 | CASSPGLAGVTGELFF
TRBJ2-7 | TRBV2 | CASRGLSYEQYF
TRBJ2-3 | TRBV15 | CATSFPGPQLDTQYF
TRBJ2-7 | TRBV2 | CASLLGYISYEQYF
TRBJ1-1 | TRBV20-1 | CSARVGAEAFF
TRBJ1-5 | TRBV28 | CASSSWDRVNQPQHF
TRBJ1-1 | TRBV6-5 | CASSRTGQGNTEAFF
TRBJ1-2 | TRBV15 | CATSRDRGQGHGYTF
TRBJ2-2 | TRBV11-2 | CASSWVTGELFF